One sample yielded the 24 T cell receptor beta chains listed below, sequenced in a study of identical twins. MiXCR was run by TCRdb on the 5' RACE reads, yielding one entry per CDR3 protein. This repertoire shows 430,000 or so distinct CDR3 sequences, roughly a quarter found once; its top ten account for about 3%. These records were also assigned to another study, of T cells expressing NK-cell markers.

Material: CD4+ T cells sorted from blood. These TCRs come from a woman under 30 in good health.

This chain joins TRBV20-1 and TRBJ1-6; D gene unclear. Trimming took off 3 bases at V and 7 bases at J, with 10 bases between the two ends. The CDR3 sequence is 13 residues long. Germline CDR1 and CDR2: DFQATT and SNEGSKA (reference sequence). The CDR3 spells CSARTTINSPLHF. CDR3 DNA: TGCAGTGCTAGGACCACCATAAATTCACCCCTCCACTTT.

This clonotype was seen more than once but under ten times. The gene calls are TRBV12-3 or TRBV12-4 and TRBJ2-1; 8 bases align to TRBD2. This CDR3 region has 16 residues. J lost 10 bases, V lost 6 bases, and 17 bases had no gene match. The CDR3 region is CASRPGREVFGSEQFF. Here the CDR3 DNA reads TGTGCCAGCAGGCCGGGGCGGGAGGTCTTCGGGAGCGAGCAGTTCTTC.

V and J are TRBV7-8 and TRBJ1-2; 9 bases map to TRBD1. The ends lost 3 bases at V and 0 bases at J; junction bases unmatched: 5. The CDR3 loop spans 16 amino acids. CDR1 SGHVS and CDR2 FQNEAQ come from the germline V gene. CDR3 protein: CASSLAGTGPNYGYTF. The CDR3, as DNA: TGTGCCAGCAGCTTGGCCGGGACAGGGCCTAACTATGGCTACACCTTC.

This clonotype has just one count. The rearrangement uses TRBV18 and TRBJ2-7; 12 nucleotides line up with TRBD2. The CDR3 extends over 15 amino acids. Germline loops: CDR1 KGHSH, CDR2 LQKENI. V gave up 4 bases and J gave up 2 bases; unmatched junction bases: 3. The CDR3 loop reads CASSLTSGSTYEQYF. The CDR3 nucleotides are TGTGCCAGCTCACTGACTAGCGGGAGTACCTACGAGCAGTACTTC.

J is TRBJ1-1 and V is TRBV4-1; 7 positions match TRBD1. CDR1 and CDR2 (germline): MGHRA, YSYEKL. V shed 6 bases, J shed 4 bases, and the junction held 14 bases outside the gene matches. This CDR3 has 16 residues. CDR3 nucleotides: TGCGCCAGCAGGCCAATACAGGGGCGAGGGGGCACTGAAGCTTTCTTT. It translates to CASRPIQGRGGTEAFF.

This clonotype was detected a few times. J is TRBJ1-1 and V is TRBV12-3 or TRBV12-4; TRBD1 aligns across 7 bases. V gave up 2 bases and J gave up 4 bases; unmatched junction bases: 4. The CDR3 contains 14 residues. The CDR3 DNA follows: TGTGCCAGCAGTTTACAGGGGGTCAGCACTGAAGCTTTCTTT. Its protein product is CASSLQGVSTEAFF.

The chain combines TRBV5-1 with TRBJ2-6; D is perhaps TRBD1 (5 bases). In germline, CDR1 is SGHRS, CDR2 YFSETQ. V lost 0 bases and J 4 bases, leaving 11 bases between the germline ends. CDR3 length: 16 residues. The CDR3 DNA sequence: TGCGCCAGCAGCTTGGACAGGAGTCTGGGGGCCAACGTCCTGACTTTC. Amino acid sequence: CASSLDRSLGANVLTF.

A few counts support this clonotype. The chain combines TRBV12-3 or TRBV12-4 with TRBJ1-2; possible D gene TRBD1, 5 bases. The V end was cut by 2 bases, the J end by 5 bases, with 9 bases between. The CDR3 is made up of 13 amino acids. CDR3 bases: TGTGCCAGCAGTTTATTGGGGCAGTATGGCTACACCTTC. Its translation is CASSLLGQYGYTF.

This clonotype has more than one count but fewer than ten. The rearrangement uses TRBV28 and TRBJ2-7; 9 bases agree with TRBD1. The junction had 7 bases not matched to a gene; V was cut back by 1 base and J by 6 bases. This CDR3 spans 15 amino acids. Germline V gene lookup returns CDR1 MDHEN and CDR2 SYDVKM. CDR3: CASSLLTGGEGEQYF. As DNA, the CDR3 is TGTGCCAGCAGTTTATTAACAGGGGGCGAAGGCGAGCAGTACTTC.

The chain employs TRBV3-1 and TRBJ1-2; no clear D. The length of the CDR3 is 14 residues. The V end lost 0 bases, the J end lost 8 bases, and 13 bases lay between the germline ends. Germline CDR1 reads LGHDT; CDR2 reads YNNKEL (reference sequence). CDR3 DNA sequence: TGTGCCAGCAGCCAAGAAAGGGCGGGGAAAGGCTACACCTTC. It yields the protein CASSQERAGKGYTF.

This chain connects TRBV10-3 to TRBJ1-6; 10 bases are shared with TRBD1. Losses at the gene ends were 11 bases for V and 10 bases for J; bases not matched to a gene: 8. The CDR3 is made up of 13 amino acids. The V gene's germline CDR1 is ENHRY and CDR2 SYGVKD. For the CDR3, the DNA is TGTGCCGTAACCGGGACAGGGGACTCACCCCTCCACTTT. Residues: CAVTGTGDSPLHF.

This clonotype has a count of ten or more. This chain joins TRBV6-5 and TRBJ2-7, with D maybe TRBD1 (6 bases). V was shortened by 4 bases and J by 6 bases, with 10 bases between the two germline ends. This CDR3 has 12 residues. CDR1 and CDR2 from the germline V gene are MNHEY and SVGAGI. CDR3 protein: CASSFRGAEQYF. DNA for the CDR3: TGTGCCAGCAGTTTCAGGGGCGCCGAGCAGTACTTC.

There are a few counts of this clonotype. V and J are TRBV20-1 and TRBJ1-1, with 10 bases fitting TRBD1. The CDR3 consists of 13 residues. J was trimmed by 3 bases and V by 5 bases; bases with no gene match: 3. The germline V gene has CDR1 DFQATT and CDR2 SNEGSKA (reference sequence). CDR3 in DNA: TGCAGTGCTGCCGGGACAGGGGACACTGAAGCTTTCTTT. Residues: CSAAGTGDTEAFF.

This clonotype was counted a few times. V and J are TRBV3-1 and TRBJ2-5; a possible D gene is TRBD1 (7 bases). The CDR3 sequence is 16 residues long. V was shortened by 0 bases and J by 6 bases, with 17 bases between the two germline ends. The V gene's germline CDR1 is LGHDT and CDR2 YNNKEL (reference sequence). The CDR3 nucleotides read TGTGCCAGCAGCCAAGAGGGTGGAGGGGGCCGACAGACCCAGTACTTC. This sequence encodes CASSQEGGGGRQTQYF.

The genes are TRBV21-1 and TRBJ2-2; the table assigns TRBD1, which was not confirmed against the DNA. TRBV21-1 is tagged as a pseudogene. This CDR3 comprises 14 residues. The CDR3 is CASLETGLTGELFF. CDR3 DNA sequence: TGTGCCAGCCTTGAAACAGGGTTGACCGGGGAGCTGTTTTTT.

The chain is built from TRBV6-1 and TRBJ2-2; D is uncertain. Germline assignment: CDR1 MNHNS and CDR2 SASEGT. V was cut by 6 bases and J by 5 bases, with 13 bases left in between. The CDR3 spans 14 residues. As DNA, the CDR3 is TGTGCCAGCAGAACCCTAATACGGACCGGGGAGCTGTTTTTT. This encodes CASRTLIRTGELFF.

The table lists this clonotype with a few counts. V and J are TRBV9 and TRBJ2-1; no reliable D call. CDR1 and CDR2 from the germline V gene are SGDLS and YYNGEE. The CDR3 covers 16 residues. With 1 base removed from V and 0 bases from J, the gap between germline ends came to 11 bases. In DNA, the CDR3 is TGTGCCAGCAGCGTAAACCCAATAGGCTCCTACAATGAGCAGTTCTTC. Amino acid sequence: CASSVNPIGSYNEQFF.

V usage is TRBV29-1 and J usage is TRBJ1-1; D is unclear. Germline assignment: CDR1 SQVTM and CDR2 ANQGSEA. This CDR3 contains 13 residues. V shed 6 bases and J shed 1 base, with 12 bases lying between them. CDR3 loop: CSVLTDSNTEAFF. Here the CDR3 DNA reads TGCAGCGTCTTGACGGATTCGAACACTGAAGCTTTCTTT.

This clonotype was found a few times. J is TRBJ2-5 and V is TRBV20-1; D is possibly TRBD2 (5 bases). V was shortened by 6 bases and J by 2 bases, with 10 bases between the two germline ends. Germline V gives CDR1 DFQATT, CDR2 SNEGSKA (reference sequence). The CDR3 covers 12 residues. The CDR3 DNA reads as TGCAGTGCAAACGGACTGCAAGAGACCCAGTACTTC. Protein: CSANGLQETQYF.

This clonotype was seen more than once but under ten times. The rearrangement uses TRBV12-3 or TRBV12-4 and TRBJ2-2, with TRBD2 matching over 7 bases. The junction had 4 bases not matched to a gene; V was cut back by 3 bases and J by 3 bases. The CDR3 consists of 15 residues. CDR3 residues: CASSFSAGYTGELFF. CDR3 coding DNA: TGTGCCAGCAGTTTCTCAGCGGGATACACCGGGGAGCTGTTTTTT.

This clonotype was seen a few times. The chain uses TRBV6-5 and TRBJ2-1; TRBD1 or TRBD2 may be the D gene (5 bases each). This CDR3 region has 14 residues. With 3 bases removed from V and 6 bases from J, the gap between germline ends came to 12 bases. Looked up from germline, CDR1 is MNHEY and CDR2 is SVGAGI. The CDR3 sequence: CASSYRGGTNEQFF. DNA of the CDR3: TGTGCCAGCAGTTATCGGGGCGGAACCAATGAGCAGTTCTTC.

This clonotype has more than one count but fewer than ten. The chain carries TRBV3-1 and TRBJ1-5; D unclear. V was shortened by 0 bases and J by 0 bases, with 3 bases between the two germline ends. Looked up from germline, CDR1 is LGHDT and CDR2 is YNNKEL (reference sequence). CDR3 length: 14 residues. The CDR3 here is CASSQEGSNQPQHF. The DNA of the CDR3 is TGTGCCAGCAGCCAAGAGGGTAGCAATCAGCCCCAGCATTTT.

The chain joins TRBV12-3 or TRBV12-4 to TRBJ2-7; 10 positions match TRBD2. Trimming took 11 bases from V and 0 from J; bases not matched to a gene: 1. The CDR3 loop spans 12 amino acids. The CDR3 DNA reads TGTGCCGGACTAGCGGACTCCTACGAGCAGTACTTC. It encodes CAGLADSYEQYF.

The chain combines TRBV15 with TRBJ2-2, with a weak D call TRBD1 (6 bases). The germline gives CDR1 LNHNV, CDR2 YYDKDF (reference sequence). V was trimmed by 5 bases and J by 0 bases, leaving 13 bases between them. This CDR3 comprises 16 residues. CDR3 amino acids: CATSSPRTANTGELFF. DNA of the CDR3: TGTGCCACCAGCTCGCCTCGGACAGCGAACACCGGGGAGCTGTTTTTT.